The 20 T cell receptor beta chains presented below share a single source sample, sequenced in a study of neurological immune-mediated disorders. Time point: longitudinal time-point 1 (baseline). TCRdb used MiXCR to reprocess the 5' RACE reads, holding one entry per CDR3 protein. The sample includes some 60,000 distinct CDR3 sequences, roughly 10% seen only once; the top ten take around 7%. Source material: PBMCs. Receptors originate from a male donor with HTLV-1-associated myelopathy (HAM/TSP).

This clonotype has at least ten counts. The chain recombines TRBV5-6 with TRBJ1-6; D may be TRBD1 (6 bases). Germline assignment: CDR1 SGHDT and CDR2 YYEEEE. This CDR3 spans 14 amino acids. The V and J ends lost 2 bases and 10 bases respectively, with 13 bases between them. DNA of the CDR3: TGTGCCAGCAGCTTAATGGACAGTGACTCACCCCTCCACTTT. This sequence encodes CASSLMDSDSPLHF.

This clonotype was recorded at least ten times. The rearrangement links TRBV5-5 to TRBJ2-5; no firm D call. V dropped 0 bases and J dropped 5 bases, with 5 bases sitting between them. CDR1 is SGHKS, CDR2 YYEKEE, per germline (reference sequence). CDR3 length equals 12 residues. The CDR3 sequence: CASSLEVETQYF. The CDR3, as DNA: TGTGCCAGCAGCTTGGAGGTGGAGACCCAGTACTTC. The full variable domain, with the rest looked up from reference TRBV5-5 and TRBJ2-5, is DAGVTQSPTHLIKTRGQQVTLRCSPISGHKSVSWYQQVLGQGPQFIFQYYEKEERGRGNFPDRFSARQFPNYSSELNVNALLLGDSALYLCASSLEVETQYFGPGTRLLVL.

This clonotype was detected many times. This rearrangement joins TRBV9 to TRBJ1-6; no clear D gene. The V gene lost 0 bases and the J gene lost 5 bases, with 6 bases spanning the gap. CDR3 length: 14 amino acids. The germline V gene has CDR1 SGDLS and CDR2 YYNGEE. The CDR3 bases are TGTGCCAGCAGCGTAGGTCAAAATAATTCACCCCTCCACTTT. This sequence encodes CASSVGQNNSPLHF.

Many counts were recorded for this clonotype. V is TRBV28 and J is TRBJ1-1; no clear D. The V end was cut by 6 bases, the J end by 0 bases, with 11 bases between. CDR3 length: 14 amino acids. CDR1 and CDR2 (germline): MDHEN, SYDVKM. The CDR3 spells CASRRQSLNTEAFF. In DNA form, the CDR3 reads TGTGCCAGCAGACGCCAATCGCTGAACACTGAAGCTTTCTTT.

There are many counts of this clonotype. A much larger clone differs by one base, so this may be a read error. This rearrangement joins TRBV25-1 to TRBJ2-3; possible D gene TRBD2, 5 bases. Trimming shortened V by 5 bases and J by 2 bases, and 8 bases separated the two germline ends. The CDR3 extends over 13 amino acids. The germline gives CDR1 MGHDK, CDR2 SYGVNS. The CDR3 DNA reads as TGTGCCAGCAGTAATCTAGCCACAGATACGCAGTATTTT. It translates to CASSNLATDTQYF.

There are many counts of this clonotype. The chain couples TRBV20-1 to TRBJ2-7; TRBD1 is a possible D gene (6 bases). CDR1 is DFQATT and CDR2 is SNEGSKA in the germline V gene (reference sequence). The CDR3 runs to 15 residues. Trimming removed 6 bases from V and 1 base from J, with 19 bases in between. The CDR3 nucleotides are TGCAGTGCCGAAGAACCACAGGGTCGATCCTACGAGCAGTACTTC. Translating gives CSAEEPQGRSYEQYF.

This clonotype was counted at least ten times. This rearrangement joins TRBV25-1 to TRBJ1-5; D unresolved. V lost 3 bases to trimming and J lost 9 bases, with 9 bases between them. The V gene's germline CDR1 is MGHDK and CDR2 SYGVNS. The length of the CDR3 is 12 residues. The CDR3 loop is CASSDGGGPQHF. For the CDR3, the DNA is TGTGCCAGCAGTGATGGCGGCGGGCCCCAGCATTTT.

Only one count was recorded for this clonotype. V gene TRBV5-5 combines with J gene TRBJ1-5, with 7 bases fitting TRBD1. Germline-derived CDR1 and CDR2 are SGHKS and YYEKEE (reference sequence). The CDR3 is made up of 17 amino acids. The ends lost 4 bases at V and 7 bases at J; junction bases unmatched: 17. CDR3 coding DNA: TGTGCCAGCAGCCTCAAACCGGGACAGTTGTTGGAACAGCCCCAGCATTTT. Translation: CASSLKPGQLLEQPQHF.

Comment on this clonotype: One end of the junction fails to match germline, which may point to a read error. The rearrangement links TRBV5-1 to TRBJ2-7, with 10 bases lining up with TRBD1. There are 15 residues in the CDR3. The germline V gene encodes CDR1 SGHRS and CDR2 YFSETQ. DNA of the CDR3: TGCGCCAGCAGCTCTGGACAGGGGGAGGCCTACGTGCAGTACTTC. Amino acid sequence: CASSSGQGEAYVQYF.

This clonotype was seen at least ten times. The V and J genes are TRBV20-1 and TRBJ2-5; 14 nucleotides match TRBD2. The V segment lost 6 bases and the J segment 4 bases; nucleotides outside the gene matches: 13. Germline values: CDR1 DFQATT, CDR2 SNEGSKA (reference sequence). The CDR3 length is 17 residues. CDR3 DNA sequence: TGCAGTGCCCAACAGACTAGCGGGGGGGCCGGGTCAGAGACCCAGTACTTC. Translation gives CSAQQTSGGAGSETQYF.

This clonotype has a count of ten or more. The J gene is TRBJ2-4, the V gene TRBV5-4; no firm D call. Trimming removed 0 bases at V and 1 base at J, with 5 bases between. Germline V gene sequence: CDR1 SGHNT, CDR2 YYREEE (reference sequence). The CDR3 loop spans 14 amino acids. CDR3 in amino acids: CASSLVGAKNIQYF. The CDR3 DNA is TGTGCCAGCAGCTTGGTCGGGGCCAAAAACATTCAGTACTTC.

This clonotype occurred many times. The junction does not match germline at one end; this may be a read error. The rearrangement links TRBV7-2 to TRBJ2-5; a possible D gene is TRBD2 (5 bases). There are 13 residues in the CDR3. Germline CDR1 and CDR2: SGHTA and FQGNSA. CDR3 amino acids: CASSRGVQEAQYF. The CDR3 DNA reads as TGTGCCAGCAGCCGGGGAGTCCAAGAGGCCCAGTACTTC.

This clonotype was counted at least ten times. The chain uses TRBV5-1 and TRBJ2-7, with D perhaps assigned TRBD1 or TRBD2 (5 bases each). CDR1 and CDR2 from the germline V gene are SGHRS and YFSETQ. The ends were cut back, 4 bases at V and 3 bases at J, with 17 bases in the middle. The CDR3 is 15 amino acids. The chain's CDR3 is CASSRTGTEDYEQYF. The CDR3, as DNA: TGCGCCAGCAGCCGAACCGGGACGGAGGACTACGAGCAGTACTTC. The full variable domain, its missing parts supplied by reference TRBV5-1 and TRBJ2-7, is KAGVTQTPRYLIKTRGQQVTLSCSPISGHRSVSWYQQTPGQGLQFLFEYFSETQRNKGNFPGRFSGRQFSNSRSEMNVSTLELGDSALYLCASSRTGTEDYEQYFGPGTRLTVT.

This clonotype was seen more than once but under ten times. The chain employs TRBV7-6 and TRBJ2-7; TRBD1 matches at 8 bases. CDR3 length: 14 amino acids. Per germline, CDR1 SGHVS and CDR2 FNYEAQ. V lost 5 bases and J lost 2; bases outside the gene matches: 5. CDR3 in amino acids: CASSPGQGAYEQYF. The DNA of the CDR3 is TGTGCCAGCAGCCCCGGACAGGGCGCCTACGAGCAGTACTTC. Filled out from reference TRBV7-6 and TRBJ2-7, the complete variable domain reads GAGVSQSPRYKVTKRGQDVALRCDPISGHVSLYWYRQALGQGPEFLTYFNYEAQQDKSGLPNDRFSAERPEGSISTLTIQRTEQRDSAMYRCASSPGQGAYEQYFGPGTRLTVT.

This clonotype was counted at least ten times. Written as DNA, the CDR3 is TGTGCCAGCCGACCGGGACAGGGGTTCACTGAAGCTTTCTTT. As protein: CASRPGQGFTEAFF. J is TRBJ1-1 and V is TRBV7-9, with TRBD1 matching over 10 bases. Per germline, CDR1 SEHNR and CDR2 FQNEAQ (reference sequence). The junction had 7 bases not matched to a gene; V was cut back by 8 bases and J by 4 bases. There are 14 residues in the CDR3.

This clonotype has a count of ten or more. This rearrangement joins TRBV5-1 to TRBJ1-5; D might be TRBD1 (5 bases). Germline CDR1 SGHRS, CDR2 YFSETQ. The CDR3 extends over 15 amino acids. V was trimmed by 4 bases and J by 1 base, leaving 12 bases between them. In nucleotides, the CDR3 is TGCGCCAGCAGCGTGGGGAGGGGAAGCAATCAGCCCCAGCATTTT. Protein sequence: CASSVGRGSNQPQHF.

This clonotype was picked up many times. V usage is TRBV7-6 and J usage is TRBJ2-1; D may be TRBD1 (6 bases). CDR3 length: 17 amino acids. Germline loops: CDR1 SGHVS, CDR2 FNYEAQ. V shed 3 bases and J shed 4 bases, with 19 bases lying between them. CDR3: CASSFRFTGTGYNEQFF. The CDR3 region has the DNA TGTGCCAGCAGCTTCCGCTTTACAGGGACGGGGTACAATGAGCAGTTCTTC.

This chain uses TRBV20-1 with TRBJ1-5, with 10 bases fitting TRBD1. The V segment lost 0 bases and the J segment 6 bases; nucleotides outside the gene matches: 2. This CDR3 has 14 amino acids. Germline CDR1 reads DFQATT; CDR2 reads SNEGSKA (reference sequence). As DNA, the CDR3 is TGCAGTGCTAGAGAGGGGACAGGGGTTCAGCCCCAGCATTTT. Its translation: CSAREGTGVQPQHF.

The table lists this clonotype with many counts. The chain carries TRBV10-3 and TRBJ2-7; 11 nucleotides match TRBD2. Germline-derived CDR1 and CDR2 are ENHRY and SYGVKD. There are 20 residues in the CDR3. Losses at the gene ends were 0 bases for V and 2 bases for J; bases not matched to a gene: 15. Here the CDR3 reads CAISESTGLAAESLTYEQYF. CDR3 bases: TGTGCCATCAGTGAGTCCACGGGACTAGCGGCGGAATCCTTAACCTACGAGCAGTACTTC.

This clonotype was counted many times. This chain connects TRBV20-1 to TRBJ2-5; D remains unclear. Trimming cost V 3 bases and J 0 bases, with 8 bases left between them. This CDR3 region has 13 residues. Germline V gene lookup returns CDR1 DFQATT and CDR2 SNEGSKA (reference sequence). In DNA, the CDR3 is TGCAGTGCTAGCCCGGGCTACCAAGAGACCCAGTACTTC. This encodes CSASPGYQETQYF.